These 27 T cell receptor beta chains were all obtained from the same sample, sequenced in a study of OX40 agonist ivuxolimab in advanced cancers. The repertoire was sequenced with immunoSEQ multiplex PCR; TCRdb's copy has only in-frame clones and lacks some. The sample includes about 71,000 clones, about 88% of them seen just once. The specimen comprised CD4+ or CD8+ T cells sorted from blood, sampled in a trial of the OX40 agonist ivuxolimab. All receptors derive from an adult with an advanced solid tumor such as melanoma, head and neck, liver or kidney cancer.

V and J are TRBV6-6 and TRBJ1-4, with unresolved D. CDR1 MNHNY and CDR2 SVGAGI come from the germline V gene (reference sequence). V was clipped by 7 bases and J by 7 bases, with 13 bases between them. The CDR3 runs 13 residues. The CDR3 sequence: CASKRPPFEKLFF. CDR3 DNA sequence: TGTGCCAGCAAGAGGCCCCCTTTTGAAAAACTGTTTTTT.

Written as DNA, the CDR3 is TGTGCCAGCAACCTTGGTGGTCCCAATCAGCCCCAGCATTTT. Translating gives CASNLGGPNQPQHF. The chain employs TRBV28 and TRBJ1-5, with unresolved D. Germline CDR1 and CDR2: MDHEN and SYDVKM. V gave up 7 bases and J gave up 3 bases, with 13 bases separating them. The CDR3 sequence is 14 residues long.

The chain carries TRBV25-1 and TRBJ2-7; 10 positions agree with TRBD1. There are 17 residues in the CDR3. The junction had 14 bases not matched to a gene; V was cut back by 3 bases and J by 6 bases. Per the germline V gene, CDR1 is MGHDK and CDR2 is SYGVNS. CDR3 region: CASSDSRRDRGIGEQYF. Here the CDR3 DNA reads TGTGCCAGCAGTGACTCTCGCCGGGACAGGGGAATTGGCGAGCAGTACTTC.

The V and J genes are TRBV11-2 and TRBJ2-5, with unresolved D. V lost 1 base and J lost 3, with 9 bases in between. The germline V gene encodes CDR1 SGHAT and CDR2 FQNNGV. This CDR3 is built from 14 residues. The chain's CDR3 is CASSLVGPKETQYF. The CDR3 nucleotides read TGTGCCAGCAGCTTAGTCGGGCCTAAAGAGACCCAGTACTTC.

This clone was detected once. J is TRBJ2-2 and V is TRBV7-7; TRBD2 might be the D (6 bases). The ends were cut back, 1 base at V and 5 bases at J, with 14 bases in the middle. Per germline, CDR1 SSHAT and CDR2 FNYEAQ (reference sequence). The CDR3 sequence is 16 residues long. CDR3 amino acids: CASSLGQPGRTGELFF. The CDR3, as DNA: TGTGCCAGCAGCTTAGGACAACCTGGGAGGACCGGGGAGCTGTTTTTT.

The V gene is TRBV18, the J gene TRBJ1-2, with 10 bases aligning to TRBD1. V shed 2 bases, J shed 4 bases, and the junction held 4 bases outside the gene matches. This CDR3 is 15 amino acids long. The V gene's germline CDR1 is KGHSH and CDR2 LQKENI. The CDR3 DNA reads as TGTGCCAGCTCACCAGGGACAGGGGATGCCTATGGCTACACCTTC. This translates into CASSPGTGDAYGYTF.

The V call is TRBV5-1, the J call TRBJ2-1, with 11 bases that match TRBD1. Germline trimming cut 2 bases from V and 7 bases from J; bases unmatched to any gene: 5. The CDR3 sequence is 15 residues long. Germline CDR1 reads SGHRS; CDR2 reads YFSETQ. CDR3 sequence reads: CASSFGTGGSNEQFF. Here the CDR3 DNA reads TGCGCCAGCAGCTTCGGGACAGGGGGTTCGAATGAGCAGTTCTTC.

V and J are TRBV5-1 and TRBJ2-5; D remains ambiguous. Deletions cut 0 bases from V and 5 bases from J, with 14 bases between. This CDR3 has 15 amino acids. The germline V gene encodes CDR1 SGHRS and CDR2 YFSETQ. The CDR3 protein is CASSLGSKSWETQYF. CDR3 nucleotide sequence: TGCGCCAGCAGCTTGGGCTCAAAGTCATGGGAGACCCAGTACTTC.

The chain carries TRBV6-1 and TRBJ1-1; D ambiguous. CDR3 length: 17 residues. Germline V gene data show CDR1 as MNHNS and CDR2 as SASEGT. The V and J ends lost 1 base and 0 bases respectively, with 15 bases between them. The DNA of the CDR3 is TGTGCCAGCAGTGAAGATGATAGGACGCGGATGAACACTGAAGCTTTCTTT. It is translated as CASSEDDRTRMNTEAFF.

The V call is TRBV4-1, the J call TRBJ2-1, with 9 bases that match TRBD2. Germline V gene lookup returns CDR1 MGHRA and CDR2 YSYEKL. The CDR3 spans 17 residues. V shed 0 bases, J shed 4 bases, and the junction held 7 bases outside the gene matches. CDR3 sequence (DNA): TGCGCCAGCAGCCAAGATCGGACTAGCGCGATGTACAATGAGCAGTTCTTC. The encoded protein is CASSQDRTSAMYNEQFF.

V and J are TRBV6-6 and TRBJ1-5; no firm D call. The CDR3 runs to 12 residues. V lost 3 bases and J lost 4, with 4 bases in between. The germline CDR1 and CDR2 sequences are MNHNY and SVGAGI (reference sequence). The CDR3, as DNA: TGTGCCAGCAGTTATCAGAATCAGCCCCAGCATTTT. It is translated as CASSYQNQPQHF.

The V gene is TRBV11-2, the J gene TRBJ2-1; D uncertain. V lost 0 bases, J lost 2 bases, and 11 bases lay in between. Germline assignment: CDR1 SGHAT and CDR2 FQNNGV. The CDR3 is made up of 16 amino acids. CDR3 protein: CASSLDLRQTYNEQFF. In nucleotides, the CDR3 is TGTGCCAGCAGCTTAGATCTTAGGCAAACCTACAATGAGCAGTTCTTC.

The chain carries TRBV6-5 and TRBJ2-5, with a weak D call TRBD1 (6 bases). CDR1 is MNHEY, CDR2 SVGAGI, per germline. Trimming stripped 2 bases from V and 1 base from J, with 11 bases between. The CDR3 loop spans 15 amino acids. In DNA, the CDR3 is TGTGCCAGCAGTTACCAAGGACAGACCCAAGAGACCCAGTACTTC. As protein: CASSYQGQTQETQYF.

This clone appeared a few times. This rearrangement joins TRBV10-3 to TRBJ2-3; D may correspond to TRBD1 or TRBD2 (6 bases each). Trimming removed 6 bases from V and 4 bases from J, with 14 bases in between. The CDR3 is made up of 14 amino acids. The germline V gene encodes CDR1 ENHRY and CDR2 SYGVKD. CDR3 residues: CAISGGGSADTQYF. CDR3 nucleotides: TGTGCCATCAGCGGAGGGGGGAGTGCAGATACGCAGTATTTT.

The chain carries TRBV29-1 and TRBJ2-7, with a weak D call TRBD2 (5 bases). Germline CDR1 reads SQVTM; CDR2 reads ANQGSEA. The CDR3 runs 12 residues. The V and J ends lost 4 bases and 5 bases respectively, with 12 bases between them. This chain's CDR3 is CSVAGGSNEQYF. DNA for the CDR3: TGCAGCGTTGCTGGTGGGAGCAACGAGCAGTACTTC.

This clone was seen once. The rearrangement uses TRBV7-9 and TRBJ1-4, with TRBD1 matching 7 bases. CDR3 length: 15 residues. In germline, CDR1 is SEHNR, CDR2 FQNEAQ (reference sequence). J was trimmed by 8 bases and V by 5 bases; bases with no gene match: 11. The CDR3 DNA reads TGTGCCAGCAGCCCAGGGACAGCTGGGTTGGAAAAACTGTTTTTT. This codes for CASSPGTAGLEKLFF.

The chain has TRBV28 and TRBJ1-2, with 11 nucleotides matching TRBD1. The CDR3 covers 15 residues. CDR1 is MDHEN, CDR2 SYDVKM, per germline. V shed 5 bases and J 3 bases; nucleotides not matched to a gene: 5. CDR3 sequence: CASSEGQGAHYGYTF. CDR3 DNA sequence: TGTGCCAGCAGTGAAGGACAGGGGGCGCACTATGGCTACACCTTC.

This chain connects TRBV7-2 to TRBJ2-3; 8 bases are shared with TRBD2. The trim removed 5 bases at V and 4 bases at J, leaving 8 bases unmatched. Looked up from germline, CDR1 is SGHTA and CDR2 is FQGNSA. This CDR3 is 15 amino acids long. The CDR3 loop is CASSIPAGAADTQYF. The CDR3, as DNA: TGTGCCAGCAGCATCCCAGCGGGAGCGGCAGATACGCAGTATTTT.

CDR3 nucleotide sequence: TGTGCCAGTAGTCGACAACAGCAACATGAAGCTTTCTTT. Residues: CASSRQQQHEAFF. The chain couples TRBV19 to TRBJ1-1, with no clear D. CDR1 is LNHDA and CDR2 is SQIVND in the germline V gene (reference sequence). There are 13 residues in the CDR3. The germline V and J ends were trimmed by 5 bases and 7 bases, with 14 bases remaining between them.

The V gene is TRBV5-1, the J gene TRBJ2-1, with 7 nucleotides matching TRBD2. The V and J ends lost 4 bases and 8 bases, in that order; junction bases with no gene match: 12. Looked up from germline, CDR1 is SGHRS and CDR2 is YFSETQ. The CDR3 length is 15 residues. CDR3 region: CASSLSGSRIDEQFF. The CDR3 DNA reads TGCGCCAGCAGCCTTAGCGGGTCCAGGATTGATGAGCAGTTCTTC.

The V and J genes are TRBV11-3 and TRBJ2-7; a weak D match, TRBD1 (6 bases). The CDR3 runs to 12 residues. Germline CDR1 and CDR2: SGHNT and YENEEA. Trimming removed 5 bases from V and 7 bases from J, with 12 bases in between. CDR3: CASSAGAREQYF. The CDR3 DNA reads as TGTGCCAGCAGCGCAGGGGCCAGGGAGCAGTACTTC.

The rearrangement links TRBV28 to TRBJ1-4, with a weak D call TRBD1 (6 bases). The CDR3 covers 14 residues. Germline CDR1 reads MDHEN; CDR2 reads SYDVKM. Trimming took 4 bases from V and 3 from J, leaving 9 bases between them. The CDR3, as DNA: TGTGCCAGCAGTTCACAGGGCCCTAATGAAAAACTGTTTTTT. Its protein product is CASSSQGPNEKLFF.

The genes are TRBV19 and TRBJ2-7, with D possibly TRBD2 on 5 matching bases. Per germline, CDR1 LNHDA and CDR2 SQIVND (reference sequence). Trimming shortened V by 4 bases and J by 2 bases, and 9 bases separated the two germline ends. The CDR3 runs 13 residues. In DNA, the CDR3 is TGTGCCAGTAGTAGAGGGTCGGCCTACGAGCAGTACTTC. Its translation is CASSRGSAYEQYF.

The rearrangement uses TRBV7-6 and TRBJ2-5, with 8 bases matching TRBD2. This CDR3 has 16 amino acids. V was clipped by 5 bases and J by 1 base; unmatched bases: 9. Germline assignment: CDR1 SGHVS and CDR2 FNYEAQ. The CDR3 sequence: CASSVNSGTSQETQYF. The CDR3 region has the DNA TGTGCCAGCAGCGTCAATAGCGGGACAAGCCAAGAGACCCAGTACTTC.

This clone was seen more than once but under ten times. This rearrangement joins TRBV18 to TRBJ2-2; D is possibly TRBD2 (5 bases). Trimming took off 0 bases at V and 3 bases at J, with 8 bases between the two ends. The CDR3 has 15 amino acids. Germline lookup yields CDR1 KGHSH and CDR2 LQKENI. The CDR3: CASSPPSGYTGELFF. The CDR3, as DNA: TGTGCCAGCTCACCACCGTCGGGGTACACCGGGGAGCTGTTTTTT.

The rearrangement links TRBV18 to TRBJ1-5; the D gene is possibly TRBD1 (6 bases). Germline V CDR1 and CDR2: KGHSH, LQKENI. CDR3 length equals 15 residues. V lost 3 bases and J 7 bases, leaving 16 bases between the germline ends. The CDR3 sequence: CASSPIQGAGQPQHF. For the CDR3, the DNA is TGTGCCAGCTCACCGATACAGGGCGCAGGACAGCCCCAGCATTTT.

The chain is built from TRBV4-3 and TRBJ2-2; perhaps D is TRBD1 or TRBD2 (5 bases each). The CDR3 spans 18 residues. Germline V lookup: CDR1 LGHNA, CDR2 YSLEER. V gave up 0 bases and J gave up 4 bases, with 18 bases separating them. This CDR3 reads CASSQDRGQGASTGELFF. DNA for the CDR3: TGCGCCAGCAGCCAAGATCGAGGGCAGGGTGCCTCCACCGGGGAGCTGTTTTTT.